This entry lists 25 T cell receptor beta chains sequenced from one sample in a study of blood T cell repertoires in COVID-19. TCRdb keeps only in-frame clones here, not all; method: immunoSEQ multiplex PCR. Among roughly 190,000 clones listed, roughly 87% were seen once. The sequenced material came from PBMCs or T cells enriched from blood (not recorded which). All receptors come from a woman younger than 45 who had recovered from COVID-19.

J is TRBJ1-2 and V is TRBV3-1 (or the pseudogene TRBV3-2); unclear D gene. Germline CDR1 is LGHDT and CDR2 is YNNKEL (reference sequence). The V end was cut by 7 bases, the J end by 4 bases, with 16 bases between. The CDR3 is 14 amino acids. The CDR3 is CASTRPGAGYGYTF. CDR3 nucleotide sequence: TGTGCCAGCACCCGGCCAGGCGCCGGCTATGGCTACACCTTC.

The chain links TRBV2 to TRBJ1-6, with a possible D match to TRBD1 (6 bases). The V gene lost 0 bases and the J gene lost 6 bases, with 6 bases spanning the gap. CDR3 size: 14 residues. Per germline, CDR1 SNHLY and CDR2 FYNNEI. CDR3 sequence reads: CASSEADSNSPLHF. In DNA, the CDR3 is TGTGCCAGCAGTGAAGCGGACAGTAATTCACCCCTCCACTTT.

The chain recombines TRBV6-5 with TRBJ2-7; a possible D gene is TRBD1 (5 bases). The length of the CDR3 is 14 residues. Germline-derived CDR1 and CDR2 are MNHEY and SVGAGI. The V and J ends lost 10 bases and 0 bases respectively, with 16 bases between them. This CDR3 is CATPVGAGSYEQYF. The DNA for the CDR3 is TGTGCCACCCCAGTTGGGGCCGGCTCCTACGAGCAGTACTTC.

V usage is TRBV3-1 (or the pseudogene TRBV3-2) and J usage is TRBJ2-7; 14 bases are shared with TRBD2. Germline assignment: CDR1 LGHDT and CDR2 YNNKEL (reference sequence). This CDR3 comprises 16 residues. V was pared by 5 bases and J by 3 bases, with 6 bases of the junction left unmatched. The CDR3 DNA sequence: TGTGCCAGCAGCGCGGGACTAGCGGGGGCCTTCTACGAGCAGTACTTC. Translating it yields CASSAGLAGAFYEQYF.

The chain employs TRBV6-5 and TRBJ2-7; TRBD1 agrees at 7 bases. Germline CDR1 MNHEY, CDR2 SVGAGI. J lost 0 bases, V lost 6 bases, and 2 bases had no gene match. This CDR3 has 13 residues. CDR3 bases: TGTGCCAGCAGGACAGGGACCTCCTACGAGCAGTACTTC. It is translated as CASRTGTSYEQYF.

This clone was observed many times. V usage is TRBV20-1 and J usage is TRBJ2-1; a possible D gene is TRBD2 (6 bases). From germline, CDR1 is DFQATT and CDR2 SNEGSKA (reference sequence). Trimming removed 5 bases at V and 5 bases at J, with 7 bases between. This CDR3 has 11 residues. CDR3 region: CSAGGNNEQFF. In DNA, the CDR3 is TGCAGTGCTGGGGGGAACAATGAGCAGTTCTTC.

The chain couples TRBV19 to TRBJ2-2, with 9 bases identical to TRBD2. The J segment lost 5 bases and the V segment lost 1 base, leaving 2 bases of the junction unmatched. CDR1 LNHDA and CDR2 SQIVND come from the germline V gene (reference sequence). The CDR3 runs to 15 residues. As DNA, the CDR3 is TGTGCCAGTAGTATAGGGGGACTAGCTACCGGGGAGCTGTTTTTT. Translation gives CASSIGGLATGELFF.

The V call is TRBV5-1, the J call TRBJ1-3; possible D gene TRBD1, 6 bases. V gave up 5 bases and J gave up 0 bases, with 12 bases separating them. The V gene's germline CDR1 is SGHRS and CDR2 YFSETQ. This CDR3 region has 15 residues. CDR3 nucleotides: TGCGCCAGCAGACTGGACAGTGACTCTGGAAACACCATATATTTT. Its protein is CASRLDSDSGNTIYF.

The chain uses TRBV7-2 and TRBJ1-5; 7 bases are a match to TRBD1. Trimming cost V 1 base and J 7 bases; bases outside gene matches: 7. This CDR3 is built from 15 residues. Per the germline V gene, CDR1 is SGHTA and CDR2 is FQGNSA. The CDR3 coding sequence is TGTGCCAGCAGCTTAGGTTCAGGGGGAGGACAGCCCCAGCATTTT. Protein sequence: CASSLGSGGGQPQHF. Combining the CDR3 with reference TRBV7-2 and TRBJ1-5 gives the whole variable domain GAGVSQSPSNKVTEKGKDVELRCDPISGHTALYWYRQSLGQGLEFLIYFQGNSAPDKSGLPSDRFSAERTGGSVSTLTIQRTQQEDSAVYLCASSLGSGGGQPQHFGDGTRLSIL.

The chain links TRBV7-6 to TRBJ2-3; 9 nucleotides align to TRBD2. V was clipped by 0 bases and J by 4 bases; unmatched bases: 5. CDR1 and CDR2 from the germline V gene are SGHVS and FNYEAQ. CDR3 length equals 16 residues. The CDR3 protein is CASSLAASGVADTQYF. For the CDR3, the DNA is TGTGCCAGCAGCTTAGCAGCTAGCGGGGTGGCAGATACGCAGTATTTT.

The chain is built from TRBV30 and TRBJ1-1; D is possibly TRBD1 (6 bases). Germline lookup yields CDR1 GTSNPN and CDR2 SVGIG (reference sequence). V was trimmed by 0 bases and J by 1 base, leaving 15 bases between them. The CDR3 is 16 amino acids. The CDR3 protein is CAWSVGTPRPNTEAFF. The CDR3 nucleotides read TGTGCCTGGAGTGTAGGGACACCTCGGCCGAACACTGAAGCTTTCTTT.

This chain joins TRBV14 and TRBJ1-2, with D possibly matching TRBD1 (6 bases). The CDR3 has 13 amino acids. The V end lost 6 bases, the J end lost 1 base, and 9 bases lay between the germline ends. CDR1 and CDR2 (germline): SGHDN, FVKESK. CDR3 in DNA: TGTGCCAGCAGTGAGGACAGTAACTATGGCTACACCTTC. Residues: CASSEDSNYGYTF.

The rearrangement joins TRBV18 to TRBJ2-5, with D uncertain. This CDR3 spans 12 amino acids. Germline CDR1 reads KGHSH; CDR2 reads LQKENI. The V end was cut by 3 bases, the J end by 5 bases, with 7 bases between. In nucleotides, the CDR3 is TGTGCCAGCTCACCTGGCCCCGAGACCCAGTACTTC. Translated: CASSPGPETQYF.

DNA of the CDR3: TGTGCCTGGAGAGTTACAGGGAGGGCTAACTATGGCTACACCTTC. Translation: CAWRVTGRANYGYTF. This rearrangement joins TRBV30 to TRBJ1-2, with D perhaps matching TRBD1 (6 bases). This CDR3 comprises 15 residues. V lost 3 bases and J 0 bases, leaving 14 bases between the germline ends. Germline V gives CDR1 GTSNPN, CDR2 SVGIG (reference sequence).

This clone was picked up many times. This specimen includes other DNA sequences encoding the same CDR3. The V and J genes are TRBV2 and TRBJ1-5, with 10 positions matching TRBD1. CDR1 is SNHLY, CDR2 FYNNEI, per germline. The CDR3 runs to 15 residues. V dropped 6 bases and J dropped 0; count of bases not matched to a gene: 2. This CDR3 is CASRGTGDSNQPQHF. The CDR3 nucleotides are TGTGCCAGCAGAGGGACAGGGGATAGCAATCAGCCCCAGCATTTT.

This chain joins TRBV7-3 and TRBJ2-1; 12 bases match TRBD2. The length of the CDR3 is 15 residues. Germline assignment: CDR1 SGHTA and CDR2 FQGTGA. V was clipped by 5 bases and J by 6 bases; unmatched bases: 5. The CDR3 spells CASSDLAGGPNEQFF. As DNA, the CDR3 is TGTGCCAGCAGCGACCTAGCGGGGGGGCCCAATGAGCAGTTCTTC.

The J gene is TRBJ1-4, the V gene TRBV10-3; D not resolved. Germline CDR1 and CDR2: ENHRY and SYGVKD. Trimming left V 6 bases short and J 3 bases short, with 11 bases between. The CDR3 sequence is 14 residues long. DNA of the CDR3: TGTGCCATCAGCGGTAACGGGGCTAATGAAAAACTGTTTTTT. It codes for CAISGNGANEKLFF.

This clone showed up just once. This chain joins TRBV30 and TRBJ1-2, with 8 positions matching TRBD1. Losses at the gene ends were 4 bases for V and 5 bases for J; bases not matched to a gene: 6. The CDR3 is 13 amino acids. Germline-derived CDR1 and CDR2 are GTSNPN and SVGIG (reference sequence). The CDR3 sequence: CAWTRGRKYGYTF. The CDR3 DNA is TGTGCCTGGACCAGGGGGCGCAAATATGGCTACACCTTC. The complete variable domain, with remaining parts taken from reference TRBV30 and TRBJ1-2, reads SQTIHQWPATLVQPVGSPLSLECTVEGTSNPNLYWYRQAAGRGLQLLFYSVGIGQISSEVPQNLSASRPQDRQFILSSKKLLLSDSGFYLCAWTRGRKYGYTFGSGTRLTVV.

CDR3 amino acids: CASSFFNQPQHF. The CDR3 bases are TGTGCCAGCAGCTTCTTCAATCAGCCCCAGCATTTT. The rearrangement uses TRBV7-2 and TRBJ1-5; D unresolved. The CDR3 covers 12 residues. The germline V gene has CDR1 SGHTA and CDR2 FQGNSA. Between the trimmed V and J ends, which lost 3 bases and 3 bases, there was a span of 3 bases.

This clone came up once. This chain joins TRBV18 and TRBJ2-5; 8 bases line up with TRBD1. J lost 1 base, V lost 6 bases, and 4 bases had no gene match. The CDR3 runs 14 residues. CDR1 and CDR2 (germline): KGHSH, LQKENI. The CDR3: CASSRGQGQETQYF. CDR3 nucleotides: TGTGCCAGCTCCCGAGGACAGGGCCAAGAGACCCAGTACTTC.

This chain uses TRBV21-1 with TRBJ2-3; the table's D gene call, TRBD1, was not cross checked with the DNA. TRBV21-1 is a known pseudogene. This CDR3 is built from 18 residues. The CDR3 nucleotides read TGTGCCAGCAGCAAAGGACAGGGCCCCGAGCTTAGCACAGATACGCAGTATTTT. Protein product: CASSKGQGPELSTDTQYF.

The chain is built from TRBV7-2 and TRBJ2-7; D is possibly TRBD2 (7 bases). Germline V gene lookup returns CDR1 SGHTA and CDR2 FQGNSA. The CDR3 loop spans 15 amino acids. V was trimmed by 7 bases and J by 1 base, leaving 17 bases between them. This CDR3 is CASTRGGGRSYEQYF. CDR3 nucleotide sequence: TGTGCCAGCACCCGTGGGGGGGGGCGATCCTACGAGCAGTACTTC.

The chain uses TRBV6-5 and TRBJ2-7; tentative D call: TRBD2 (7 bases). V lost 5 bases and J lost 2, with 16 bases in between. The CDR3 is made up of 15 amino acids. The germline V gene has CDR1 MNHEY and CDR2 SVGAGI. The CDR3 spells CASSPRGEGAYEQYF. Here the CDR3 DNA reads TGTGCCAGCAGTCCCCGGGGGGAGGGGGCCTACGAGCAGTACTTC.

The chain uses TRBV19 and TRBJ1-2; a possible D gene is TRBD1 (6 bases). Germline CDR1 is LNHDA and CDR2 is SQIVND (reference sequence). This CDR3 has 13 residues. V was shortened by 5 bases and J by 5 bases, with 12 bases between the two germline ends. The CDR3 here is CASSVSTGYGYTF. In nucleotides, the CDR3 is TGTGCCAGTAGTGTCTCGACAGGATATGGCTACACCTTC.

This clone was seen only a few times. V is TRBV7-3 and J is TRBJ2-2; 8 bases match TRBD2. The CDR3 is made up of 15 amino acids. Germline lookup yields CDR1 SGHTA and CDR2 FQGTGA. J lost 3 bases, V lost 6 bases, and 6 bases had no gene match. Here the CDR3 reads CASRPGGAHTGELFF. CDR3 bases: TGTGCCAGCAGACCCGGGGGGGCCCACACCGGGGAGCTGTTTTTT. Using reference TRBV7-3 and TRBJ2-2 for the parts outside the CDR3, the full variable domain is GAGVSQTPSNKVTEKGKYVELRCDPISGHTALYWYRQSLGQGPEFLIYFQGTGAADDSGLPNDRFFAVRPEGSVSTLKIQRTERGDSAVYLCASRPGGAHTGELFFGEGSRLTVL.